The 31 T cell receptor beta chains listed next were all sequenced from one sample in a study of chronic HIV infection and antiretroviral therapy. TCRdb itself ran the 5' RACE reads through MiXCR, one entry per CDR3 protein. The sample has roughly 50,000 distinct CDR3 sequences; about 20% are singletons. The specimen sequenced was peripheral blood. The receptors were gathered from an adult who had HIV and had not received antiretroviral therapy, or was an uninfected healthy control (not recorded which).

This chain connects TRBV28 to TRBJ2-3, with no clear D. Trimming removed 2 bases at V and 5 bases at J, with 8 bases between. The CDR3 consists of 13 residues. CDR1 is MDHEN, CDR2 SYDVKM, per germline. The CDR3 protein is CASSLRLGDTQYF. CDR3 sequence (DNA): TGTGCCAGCAGTTTAAGATTGGGAGATACGCAGTATTTT. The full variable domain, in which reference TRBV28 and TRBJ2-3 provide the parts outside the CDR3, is DVKVTQSSRYLVKRTGEKVFLECVQDMDHENMFWYRQDPGLGLRLIYFSYDVKMKEKGDIPEGYSVSREKKERFSLILESASTNQTSMYLCASSLRLGDTQYFGPGTRLTVL.

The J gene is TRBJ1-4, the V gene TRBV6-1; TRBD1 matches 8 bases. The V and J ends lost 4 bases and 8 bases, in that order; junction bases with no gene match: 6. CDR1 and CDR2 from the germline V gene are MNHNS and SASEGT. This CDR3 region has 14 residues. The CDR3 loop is CASSARDRREKLFF. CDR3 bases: TGTGCCAGCAGTGCCCGGGACAGGAGAGAAAAACTGTTTTTT.

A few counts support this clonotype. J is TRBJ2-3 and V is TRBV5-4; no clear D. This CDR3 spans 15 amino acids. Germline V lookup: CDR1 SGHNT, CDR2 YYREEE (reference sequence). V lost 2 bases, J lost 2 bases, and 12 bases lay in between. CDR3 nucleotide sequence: TGTGCCAGCAGCTTTACCCAGCTATACACAGATACGCAGTATTTT. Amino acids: CASSFTQLYTDTQYF.

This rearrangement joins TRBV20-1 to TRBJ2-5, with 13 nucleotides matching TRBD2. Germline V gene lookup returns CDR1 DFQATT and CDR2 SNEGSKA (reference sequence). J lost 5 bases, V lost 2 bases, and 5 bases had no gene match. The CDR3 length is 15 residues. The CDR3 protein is CSARNGLAGVETQYF. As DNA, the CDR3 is TGCAGTGCTAGAAACGGACTAGCGGGAGTGGAGACCCAGTACTTC.

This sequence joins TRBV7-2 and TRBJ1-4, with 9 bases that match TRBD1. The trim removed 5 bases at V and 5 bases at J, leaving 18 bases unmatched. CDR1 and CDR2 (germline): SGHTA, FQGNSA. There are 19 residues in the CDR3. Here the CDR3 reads CASSPRGTGTGWGNEKLFF. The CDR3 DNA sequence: TGTGCCAGCAGCCCACGAGGGACCGGGACAGGGTGGGGGAATGAAAAACTGTTTTTT.

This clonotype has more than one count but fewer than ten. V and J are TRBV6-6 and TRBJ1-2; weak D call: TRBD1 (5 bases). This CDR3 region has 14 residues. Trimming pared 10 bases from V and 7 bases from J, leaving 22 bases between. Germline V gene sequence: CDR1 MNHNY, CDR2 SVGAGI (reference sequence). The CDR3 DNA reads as TGTGCCACCGGTCGGAAGGGGCCCGCCGGTGGCTACACCTTC. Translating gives CATGRKGPAGGYTF.

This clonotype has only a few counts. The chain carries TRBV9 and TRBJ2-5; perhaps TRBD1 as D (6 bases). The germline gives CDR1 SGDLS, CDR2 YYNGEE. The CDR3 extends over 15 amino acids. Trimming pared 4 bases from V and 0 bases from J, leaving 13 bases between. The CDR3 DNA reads TGTGCCAGCAGCCCGAGGGGACACGACCAAGAGACCCAGTACTTC. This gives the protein CASSPRGHDQETQYF.

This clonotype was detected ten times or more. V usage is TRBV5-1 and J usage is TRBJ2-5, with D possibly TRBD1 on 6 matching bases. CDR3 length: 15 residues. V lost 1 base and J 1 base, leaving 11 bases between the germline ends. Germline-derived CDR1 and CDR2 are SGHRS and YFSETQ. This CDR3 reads CASSLFRGPQETQYF. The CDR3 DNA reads TGCGCCAGCAGCTTGTTCAGGGGCCCCCAAGAGACCCAGTACTTC.

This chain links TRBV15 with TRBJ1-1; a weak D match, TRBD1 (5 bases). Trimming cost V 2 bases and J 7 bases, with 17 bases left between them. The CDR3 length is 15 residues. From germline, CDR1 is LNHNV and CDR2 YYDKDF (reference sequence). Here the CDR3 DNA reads TGTGCCACCAGCAGATTTTCCGGGACCGGGGATGAAGCTTTCTTT. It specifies CATSRFSGTGDEAFF.

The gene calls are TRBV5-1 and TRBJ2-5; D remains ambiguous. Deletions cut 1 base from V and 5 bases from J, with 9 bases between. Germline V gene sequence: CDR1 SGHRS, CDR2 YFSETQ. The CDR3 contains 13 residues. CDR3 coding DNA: TGCGCCAGCAGCTTGTTAGGATACGAGACCCAGTACTTC. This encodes CASSLLGYETQYF.

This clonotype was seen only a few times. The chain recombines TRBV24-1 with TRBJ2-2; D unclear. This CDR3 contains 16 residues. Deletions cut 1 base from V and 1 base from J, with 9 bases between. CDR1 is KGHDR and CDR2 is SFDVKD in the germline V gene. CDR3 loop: CATSDLGDQNTGELFF. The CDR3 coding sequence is TGTGCCACCAGTGATTTAGGAGACCAGAACACCGGGGAGCTGTTTTTT.

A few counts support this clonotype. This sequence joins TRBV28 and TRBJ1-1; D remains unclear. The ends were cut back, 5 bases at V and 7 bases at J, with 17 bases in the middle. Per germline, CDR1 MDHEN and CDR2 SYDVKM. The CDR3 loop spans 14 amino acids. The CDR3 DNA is TGTGCCAGCAGTCCCCGGGGAGGGTTTATTGAAGCTTTCTTT. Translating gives CASSPRGGFIEAFF.

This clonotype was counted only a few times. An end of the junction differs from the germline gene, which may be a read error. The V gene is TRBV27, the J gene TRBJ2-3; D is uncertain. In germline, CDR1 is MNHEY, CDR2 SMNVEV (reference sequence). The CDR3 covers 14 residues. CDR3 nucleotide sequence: TGTGCCAGCGGTTTTCAGGTCCTGCGGGATACGCAGTATTTT. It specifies CASGFQVLRDTQYF.

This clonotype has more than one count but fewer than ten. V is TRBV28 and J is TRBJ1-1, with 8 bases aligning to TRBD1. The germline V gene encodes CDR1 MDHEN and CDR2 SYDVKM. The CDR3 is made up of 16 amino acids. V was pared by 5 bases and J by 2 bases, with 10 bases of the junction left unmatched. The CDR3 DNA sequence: TGTGCCAGCAGTGCCCGCAGGGGGCAAGTTAACACTGAAGCTTTCTTT. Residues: CASSARRGQVNTEAFF.

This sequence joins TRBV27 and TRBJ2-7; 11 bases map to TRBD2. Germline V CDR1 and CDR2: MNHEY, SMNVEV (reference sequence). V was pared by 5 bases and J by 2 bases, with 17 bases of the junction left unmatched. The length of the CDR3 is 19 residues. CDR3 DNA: TGTGCCAGCAGTGCCCCGACTAGCGGGACGAGGCCCCCCACCTACGAGCAGTACTTC. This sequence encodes CASSAPTSGTRPPTYEQYF.

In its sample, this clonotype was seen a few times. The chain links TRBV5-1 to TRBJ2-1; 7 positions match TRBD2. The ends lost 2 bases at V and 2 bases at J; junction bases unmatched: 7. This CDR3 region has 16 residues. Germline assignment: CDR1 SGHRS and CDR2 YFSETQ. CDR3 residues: CASSFGREGPYNEQFF. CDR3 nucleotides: TGCGCCAGCAGCTTCGGTAGGGAGGGCCCCTACAATGAGCAGTTCTTC.

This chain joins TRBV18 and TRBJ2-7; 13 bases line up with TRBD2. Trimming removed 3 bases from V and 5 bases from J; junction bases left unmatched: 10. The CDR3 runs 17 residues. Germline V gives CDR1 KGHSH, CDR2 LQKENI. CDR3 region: CASSPIPGTSGIHEQYF. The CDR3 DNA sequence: TGTGCCAGCTCACCCATCCCAGGGACTAGCGGGATTCACGAGCAGTACTTC.

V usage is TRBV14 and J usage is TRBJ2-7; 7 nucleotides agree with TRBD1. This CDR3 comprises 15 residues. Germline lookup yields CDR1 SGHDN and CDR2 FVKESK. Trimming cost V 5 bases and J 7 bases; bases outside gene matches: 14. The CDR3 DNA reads TGTGCCAGCAGCACGCGAAGGGACAGCAACCGGGAGCAGTACTTC. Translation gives CASSTRRDSNREQYF.

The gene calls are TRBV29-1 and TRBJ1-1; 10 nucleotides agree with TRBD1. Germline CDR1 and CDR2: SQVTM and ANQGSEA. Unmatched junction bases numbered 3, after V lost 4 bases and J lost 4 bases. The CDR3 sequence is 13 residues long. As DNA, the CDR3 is TGCAGCGTTGGGGGACAGGGGATCACTGAAGCTTTCTTT. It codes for CSVGGQGITEAFF.

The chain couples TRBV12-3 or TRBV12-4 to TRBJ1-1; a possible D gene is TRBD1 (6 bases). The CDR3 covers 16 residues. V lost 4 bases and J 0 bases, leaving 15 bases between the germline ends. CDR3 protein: CASSSPTGPLNTEAFF. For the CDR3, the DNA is TGTGCCAGCAGTTCCCCGACAGGTCCACTGAACACTGAAGCTTTCTTT.

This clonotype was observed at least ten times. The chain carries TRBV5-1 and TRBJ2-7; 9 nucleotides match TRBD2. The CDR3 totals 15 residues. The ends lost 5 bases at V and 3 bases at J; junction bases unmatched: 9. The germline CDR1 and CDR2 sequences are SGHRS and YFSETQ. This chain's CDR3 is CASRLSGSDRYEQYF. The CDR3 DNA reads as TGCGCCAGCAGACTTAGCGGGAGCGACCGCTACGAGCAGTACTTC.

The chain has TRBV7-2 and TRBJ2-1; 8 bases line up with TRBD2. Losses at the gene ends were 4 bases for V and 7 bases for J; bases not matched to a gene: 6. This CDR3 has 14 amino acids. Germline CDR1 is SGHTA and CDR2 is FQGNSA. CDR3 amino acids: CASSSGVAGNEQFF. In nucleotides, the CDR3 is TGTGCCAGCAGCTCCGGAGTAGCGGGGAATGAGCAGTTCTTC.

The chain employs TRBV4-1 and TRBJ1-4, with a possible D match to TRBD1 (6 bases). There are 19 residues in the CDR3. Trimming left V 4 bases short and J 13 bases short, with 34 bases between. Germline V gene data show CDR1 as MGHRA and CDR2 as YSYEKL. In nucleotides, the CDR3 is TGCGCCAGCAGCCCCTCCCAGGAGACCGGGACACATTTCCCCAGGAGACTGTTTTTT. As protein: CASSPSQETGTHFPRRLFF.

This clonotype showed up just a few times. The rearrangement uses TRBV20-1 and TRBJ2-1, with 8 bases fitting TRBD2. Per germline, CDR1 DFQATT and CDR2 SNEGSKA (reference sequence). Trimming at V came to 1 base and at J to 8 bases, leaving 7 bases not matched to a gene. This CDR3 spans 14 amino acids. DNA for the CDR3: TGCAGTGCTAGAGTGGGACTAGGGTATCATGAGCAGTTCTTC. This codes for CSARVGLGYHEQFF.

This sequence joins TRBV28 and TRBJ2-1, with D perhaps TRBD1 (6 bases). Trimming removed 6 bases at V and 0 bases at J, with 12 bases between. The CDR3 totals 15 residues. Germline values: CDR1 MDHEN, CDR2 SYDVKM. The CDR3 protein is CASRTGLSSYNEQFF. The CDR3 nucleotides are TGTGCCAGCAGGACAGGACTGAGCTCCTACAATGAGCAGTTCTTC.

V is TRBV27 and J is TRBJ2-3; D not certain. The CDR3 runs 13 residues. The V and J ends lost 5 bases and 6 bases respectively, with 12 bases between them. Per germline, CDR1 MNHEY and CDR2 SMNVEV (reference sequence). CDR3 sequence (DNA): TGTGCCAGCAGTATAGTTGTTTCGGATACGCAGTATTTT. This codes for CASSIVVSDTQYF.

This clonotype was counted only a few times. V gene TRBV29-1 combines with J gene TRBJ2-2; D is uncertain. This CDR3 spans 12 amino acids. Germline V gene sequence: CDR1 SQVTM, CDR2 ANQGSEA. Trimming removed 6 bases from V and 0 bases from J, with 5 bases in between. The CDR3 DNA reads TGCAGCGTCACCCCGAACACCGGGGAGCTGTTTTTT. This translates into CSVTPNTGELFF.

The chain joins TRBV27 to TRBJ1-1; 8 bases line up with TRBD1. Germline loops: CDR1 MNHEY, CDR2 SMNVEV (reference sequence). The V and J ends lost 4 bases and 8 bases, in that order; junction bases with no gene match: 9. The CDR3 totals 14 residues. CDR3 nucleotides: TGTGCCAGCAGTTCGTTCAGGACAGGGACCGAAGCTTTCTTT. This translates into CASSSFRTGTEAFF.

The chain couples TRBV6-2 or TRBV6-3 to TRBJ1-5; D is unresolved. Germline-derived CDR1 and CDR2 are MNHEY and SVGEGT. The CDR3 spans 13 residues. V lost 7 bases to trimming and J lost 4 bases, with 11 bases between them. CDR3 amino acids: CASTGRWNQPQHF. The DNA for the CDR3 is TGTGCCAGCACGGGAAGGTGGAATCAGCCCCAGCATTTT.

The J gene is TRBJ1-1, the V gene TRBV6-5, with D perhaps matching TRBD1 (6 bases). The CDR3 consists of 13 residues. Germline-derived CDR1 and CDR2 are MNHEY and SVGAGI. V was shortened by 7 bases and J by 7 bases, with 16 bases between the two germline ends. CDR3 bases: TGTGCCAGCAAAGGAGGGGGGGCGTTTGAAGCTTTCTTT. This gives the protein CASKGGGAFEAFF.

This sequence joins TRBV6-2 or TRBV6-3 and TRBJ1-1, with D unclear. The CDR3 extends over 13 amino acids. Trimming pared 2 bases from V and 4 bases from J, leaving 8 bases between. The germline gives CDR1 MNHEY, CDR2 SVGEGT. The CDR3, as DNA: TGTGCCAGCAGTTACGGGGTTGGCACTGAAGCTTTCTTT. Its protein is CASSYGVGTEAFF.